This TCR beta chain was sequenced in a study of blood T cell repertoires in COVID-19. Turning to the study itself: Sites in the United States, Italy and Spain provided acute and convalescent COVID-19 samples. Sources were T cells, B-cell-depleted T cells, or PBMCs; the material itself was cDNA or gDNA.

The CDR3 is 15 amino acids. The V gene's germline CDR1 is MDHEN and CDR2 SYDVKM. With 1 base clipped from V and 5 bases from J, the junction kept 7 bases outside the gene matches. Under the authors' procedure: Estimation of nucleated cell counts relied on the amplification of reference gene primers. Sequencing used immunoSEQ multiplex PCR; TCRdb keeps in-frame clones, though not all of them. Clonal size and the V and J genes are those of that table, whereas D and trimming came from the DNA. The sample records under 200,000 clones, more than 75% being singletons. On this clone itself: Within the sample, other DNA sequences also encode this same CDR3.

This rearrangement joins TRBV28 to TRBJ2-5; 7 bases are a match to TRBD2. The TCR comes from a man between 35 and 55 years old with active or convalescent COVID-19. The sample comprised peripheral blood. Here the CDR3 reads CASSLYQGGRETQYF. CDR3 nucleotide sequence: TGTGCCAGCAGTTTATACCAGGGAGGGCGGGAGACCCAGTACTTC. Full variable domain (rest looked up from reference TRBV28 and TRBJ2-5): DVKVTQSSRYLVKRTGEKVFLECVQDMDHENMFWYRQDPGLGLRLIYFSYDVKMKEKGDIPEGYSVSREKKERFSLILESASTNQTSMYLCASSLYQGGRETQYFGPGTRLLVL.